The subject of this entry is one T cell receptor beta chain. The source of the sample is a study of blood T cell repertoires in COVID-19. Study-wide context: Spain, Italy and the United States supplied samples that represented acute and convalescent COVID-19. PBMCs, B-cell-depleted T cells, or T cells were the source of the cDNA or gDNA that made up the material.

Trimming took 6 bases from V and 2 from J; bases not matched to a gene: 5. The CDR3 sequence is 15 residues long. Germline values: CDR1 LGHNT, CDR2 FRNRAP. Methods used by the authors: Reference gene primers were amplified, and this amplification served to estimate nucleated cell counts. Profiled with immunoSEQ multiplex PCR; TCRdb holds only in-frame clones, not every one. V, J and clone size reflect that table, while D and trimming were determined from the DNA. Seen here are about 180,000 clones, 80% to 90% observed once, and the top ten hold about 8.6%. This clonotype was obtained from a man aged 45-65 years with active or convalescent COVID-19. The sequenced material came from peripheral blood. The chain joins TRBV12-5 to TRBJ2-5, with TRBD2 matching 11 bases. The CDR3 DNA sequence: TGTGCTAGTGGCCCCCGACTAGCGGGACAAGAGACCCAGTACTTC. Its protein product is CASGPRLAGQETQYF.